A selection of T cell receptor beta chains follows, all from one sample in a study of T cells in Graves' hyperthyroidism and ophthalmopathy. TCRdb reprocessed the multiplex PCR reads via MiXCR and lists one record per CDR3 protein. This sample has 350,000 or so distinct CDR3 sequences, with under 25% found just once. Sequenced sample: blood. These receptors originate from a woman aged 45-59 years with Graves' hyperthyroidism. Each CDR3 is given with its conserved first and last residue. Fields, in order: V gene, clone size, D gene, J gene, CDR3 protein, CDR3 DNA. D genes are given only for firm matches. Clone size appears in some rows only: once, few, many, or a class for an expanded clone.

V gene: TRBV14; clone size: .; D gene: .; J gene: TRBJ2-5; CDR3 protein: CASSQERVFSQETQYF; CDR3 DNA: TGTGCCAGCAGCCAAGAAAGAGTATTCAGCCAAGAGACCCAGTACTTC
V gene: TRBV6-1; clone size: .; D gene: TRBD1; J gene: TRBJ1-6; CDR3 protein: CASFDRENSPLHF; CDR3 DNA: TGTGCCAGCTTCGACAGGGAAAATTCACCCCTCCACTTT
V gene: TRBV20-1; clone size: many; D gene: TRBD2; J gene: TRBJ2-2; CDR3 protein: CSARRAGASTGELFF; CDR3 DNA: TGCAGTGCTAGAAGGGCGGGAGCAAGCACCGGGGAGCTGTTTTTT
V gene: TRBV27; clone size: many; D gene: .; J gene: TRBJ2-7; CDR3 protein: CASSFRGKPYEQYF; CDR3 DNA: TGTGCCAGCAGTTTCCGGGGCAAACCCTACGAGCAGTACTTC
V gene: TRBV5-1; clone size: .; D gene: .; J gene: TRBJ2-2; CDR3 protein: CASSFLGTGAGISGELFF; CDR3 DNA: TGCGCCAGCAGCTTCTTGGGGACTGGCGCGGGTATTTCCGGGGAGCTGTTTTTT
V gene: TRBV7-2; clone size: few; D gene: TRBD1; J gene: TRBJ2-7; CDR3 protein: CASSRSLGTGSYEQYF; CDR3 DNA: TGTGCCAGCAGCCGCTCTCTCGGGACAGGATCCTACGAGCAGTACTTC
V gene: TRBV24-1; clone size: .; D gene: TRBD1; J gene: TRBJ1-6; CDR3 protein: CATSDWTGRGDSPLHF; CDR3 DNA: TGTGCCACCAGTGATTGGACAGGCCGGGGGGATTCACCCCTCCACTTT
V gene: TRBV11-2; clone size: many; D gene: .; J gene: TRBJ2-5; CDR3 protein: CASSYTYTGRETQYF; CDR3 DNA: TGTGCCAGCAGCTATACCTATACGGGGCGGGAGACCCAGTACTTC
V gene: TRBV7-9; clone size: few; D gene: .; J gene: TRBJ1-1; CDR3 protein: CASRLGHLNTEAFF; CDR3 DNA: TGTGCCAGCAGGTTGGGACACCTGAACACTGAAGCTTTCTTT
V gene: TRBV5-4; clone size: .; D gene: .; J gene: TRBJ2-2; CDR3 protein: CASSLGLFGLANTGELFF; CDR3 DNA: TGTGCCAGCAGCTTGGGGCTGTTCGGCCTCGCGAACACCGGGGAGCTGTTTTTT
V gene: TRBV3-1; clone size: many; D gene: TRBD2; J gene: TRBJ2-3; CDR3 protein: CASSQDLAGGTDTQYF; CDR3 DNA: TGTGCCAGCAGCCAAGATCTAGCGGGGGGAACAGATACGCAGTATTTT
V gene: TRBV2; clone size: many; D gene: TRBD1; J gene: TRBJ1-1; CDR3 protein: CASCVTGGTEAFF; CDR3 DNA: TGTGCCAGCTGCGTAACAGGGGGCACTGAAGCTTTCTTT
V gene: TRBV29-1; clone size: many; D gene: TRBD2; J gene: TRBJ2-1; CDR3 protein: CSYFTSGIYNEQFF; CDR3 DNA: TGCAGCTACTTCACTAGCGGGATCTACAATGAGCAGTTCTTC
V gene: TRBV2; clone size: many; D gene: TRBD1; J gene: TRBJ2-3; CDR3 protein: CATSNRGFGTDTQYF; CDR3 DNA: TGTGCCACCTCGAACAGGGGGTTCGGGACAGATACGCAGTATTTT
V gene: TRBV19; clone size: .; D gene: TRBD1; J gene: TRBJ1-3; CDR3 protein: CASSLTSGGPSPSGNTIYF; CDR3 DNA: TGTGCCAGTAGTTTGACGTCAGGGGGTCCTTCTCCCTCTGGAAACACCATATATTTT
V gene: TRBV7-3; clone size: .; D gene: TRBD2; J gene: TRBJ2-1; CDR3 protein: CASSITSGGAGEQFF; CDR3 DNA: TGTGCCAGCAGCATAACTAGCGGGGGGGCCGGGGAGCAGTTCTTC
V gene: TRBV6-1; clone size: few; D gene: .; J gene: TRBJ2-5; CDR3 protein: CASSNLGGPQETQYF; CDR3 DNA: TGTGCCAGCAGTAATCTTGGGGGTCCACAAGAGACCCAGTACTTC
V gene: TRBV11-2; clone size: many; D gene: TRBD1; J gene: TRBJ1-2; CDR3 protein: CASSTPRGQGGYGYTF; CDR3 DNA: TGTGCCAGCAGCACCCCCCGGGGACAGGGCGGCTATGGCTACACCTTC
V gene: TRBV19; clone size: .; D gene: .; J gene: TRBJ2-1; CDR3 protein: CASSIGLASYNEQFF; CDR3 DNA: TGTGCCAGTAGTATAGGGCTAGCATCCTACAATGAGCAGTTCTTC
V gene: TRBV28; clone size: many; D gene: .; J gene: TRBJ1-1; CDR3 protein: CASSRGRNTEAFF; CDR3 DNA: TGTGCCAGCAGTCGGGGCCGGAACACTGAAGCTTTCTTT
V gene: TRBV7-8; clone size: many; D gene: .; J gene: TRBJ2-1; CDR3 protein: CASSPWANNEQFF; CDR3 DNA: TGTGCCAGCAGTCCTTGGGCTAACAATGAGCAGTTCTTC
V gene: TRBV7-3; clone size: few; D gene: TRBD1; J gene: TRBJ2-1; CDR3 protein: CASSLTGTGNNEQFF; CDR3 DNA: TGTGCCAGCAGCTTAACCGGGACAGGGAACAATGAGCAGTTCTTC
V gene: TRBV6-6; clone size: few; D gene: .; J gene: TRBJ2-5; CDR3 protein: CASSYSTTLGETQYF; CDR3 DNA: TGTGCCAGCAGTTACTCGACTACGTTGGGGGAGACCCAGTACTTC
V gene: TRBV28; clone size: few; D gene: .; J gene: TRBJ2-7; CDR3 protein: CASSLYSGTYEQYF; CDR3 DNA: TGTGCCAGCAGTTTATATTCGGGGACCTACGAGCAGTACTTC
V gene: TRBV30; clone size: many; D gene: .; J gene: TRBJ2-3; CDR3 protein: CAWSTPTGLSFSTDTQYF; CDR3 DNA: TGTGCCTGGAGTACGCCGACAGGATTATCTTTTAGCACAGATACGCAGTATTTT
V gene: TRBV2; clone size: many; D gene: TRBD2; J gene: TRBJ2-3; CDR3 protein: CASRLAGGHKSTDTQYF; CDR3 DNA: TGTGCCAGCAGACTAGCGGGGGGGCATAAAAGCACAGATACGCAGTATTTT
V gene: TRBV10-1; clone size: .; D gene: .; J gene: TRBJ2-4; CDR3 protein: CASSDPGDAKNIQYF; CDR3 DNA: TGCGCCAGCAGTGACCCGGGGGATGCCAAAAACATTCAGTACTTC
V gene: TRBV11-2; clone size: .; D gene: TRBD2; J gene: TRBJ2-1; CDR3 protein: CASSLVAPRTSGRYNEQFF; CDR3 DNA: TGTGCCAGCAGCTTAGTCGCCCCCCGGACTAGCGGGAGATACAATGAGCAGTTCTTC
V gene: TRBV29-1; clone size: .; D gene: TRBD1; J gene: TRBJ2-7; CDR3 protein: CSVRGQGMHEQYF; CDR3 DNA: TGCAGCGTGAGGGGACAGGGGATGCACGAGCAGTACTTC
V gene: TRBV19; clone size: .; D gene: .; J gene: TRBJ1-2; CDR3 protein: CASSTLRAGWRIDYGYTF; CDR3 DNA: TGTGCCAGTAGTACTCTCCGGGCGGGTTGGCGGATAGACTATGGCTACACCTTC
V gene: TRBV2; clone size: many; D gene: .; J gene: TRBJ2-2; CDR3 protein: CASRNTTRGATGELFF; CDR3 DNA: TGTGCCAGCAGGAATACTACTCGCGGGGCCACCGGGGAGCTGTTTTTT
V gene: TRBV30; clone size: .; D gene: .; J gene: TRBJ1-1; CDR3 protein: CAWSVVNTEAFF; CDR3 DNA: TGTGCCTGGAGTGTGGTGAACACTGAAGCTTTCTTT
V gene: TRBV5-1; clone size: many; D gene: .; J gene: TRBJ2-1; CDR3 protein: CASSLGQGPHNEQFF; CDR3 DNA: TGCGCCAGCAGCTTGGGCCAGGGCCCCCACAATGAGCAGTTCTTC
V gene: TRBV9; clone size: few; D gene: TRBD2; J gene: TRBJ2-5; CDR3 protein: CVSSLRGGSQETQYF; CDR3 DNA: TGTGTCAGCAGCCTCCGGGGGGGTAGCCAAGAGACCCAGTACTTC
V gene: TRBV29-1; clone size: .; D gene: .; J gene: TRBJ1-1; CDR3 protein: CSIGPETWAEALF; CDR3 DNA: TGCAGCATTGGCCCGGAAACATGGGCTGAAGCTCTCTTT
V gene: TRBV12-3/TRBV12-4; clone size: many; D gene: TRBD2; J gene: TRBJ2-5; CDR3 protein: CASSLGSGGRVETQYF; CDR3 DNA: TGTGCCAGCAGTTTAGGTAGCGGGGGTCGTGTGGAGACCCAGTACTTC